The sequence of this T cell receptor beta chain was determined in a study of vaccination and CD4 T cells after COVID-19. The study's findings and limits: Median SARS-CoV-2-reactive clonotype numbers went from 21 to 38; this increase was not significant. The median proportion of reactive clones detected only post-vaccination in convalescent patients was roughly 86%.

There are a few counts of this clonotype. What it binds is not known. Treatment of the sample: roughly ten-day PBMC culture with coronavirus spike peptide pools or control peptides (ViraFEST assay). Germline V gene data show CDR1 as MRHNA and CDR2 as SNTAGT. The V segment lost 0 bases and the J segment 7 bases; nucleotides outside the gene matches: 6. The CDR3 covers 15 residues. Sequencing of cultured CD4+ T cell DNA used the Oncomine TCR Beta short-read assay. Each CDR3 protein is one row after TCRdb ran MiXCR on the PCR reads. This repertoire shows under 25,000 distinct CDR3 sequences, around a quarter found once; its top ten account for approximately 11%.

The source of this sequence is a human donor with COVID-19. Sequences were obtained from cultured CD4+ T cells from blood. The chain uses TRBV6-4 and TRBJ1-2; 9 nucleotides line up with TRBD1. The CDR3 reads CASSDSQGALGGYTF. The CDR3 DNA reads TGTGCCAGCAGTGACTCACAGGGGGCGTTAGGTGGCTACACCTTC.